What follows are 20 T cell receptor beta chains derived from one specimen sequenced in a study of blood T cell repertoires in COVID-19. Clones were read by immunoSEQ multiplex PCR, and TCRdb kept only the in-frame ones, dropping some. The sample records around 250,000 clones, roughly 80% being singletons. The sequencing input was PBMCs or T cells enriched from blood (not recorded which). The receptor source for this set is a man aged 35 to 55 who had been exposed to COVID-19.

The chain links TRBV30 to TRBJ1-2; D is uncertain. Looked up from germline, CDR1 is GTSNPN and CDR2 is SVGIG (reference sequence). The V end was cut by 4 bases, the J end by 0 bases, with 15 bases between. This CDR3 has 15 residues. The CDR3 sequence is CAWMVRRGANYGYTF. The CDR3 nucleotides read TGTGCCTGGATGGTGCGTCGGGGAGCTAACTATGGCTACACCTTC.

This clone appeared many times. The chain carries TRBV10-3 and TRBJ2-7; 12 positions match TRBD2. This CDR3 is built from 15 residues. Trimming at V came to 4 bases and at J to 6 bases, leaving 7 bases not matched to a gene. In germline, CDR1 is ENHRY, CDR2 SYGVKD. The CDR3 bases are TGTGCCATCAGTGGGAAGACTAGCGGGGGACTCGAGCAGTACTTC. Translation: CAISGKTSGGLEQYF.

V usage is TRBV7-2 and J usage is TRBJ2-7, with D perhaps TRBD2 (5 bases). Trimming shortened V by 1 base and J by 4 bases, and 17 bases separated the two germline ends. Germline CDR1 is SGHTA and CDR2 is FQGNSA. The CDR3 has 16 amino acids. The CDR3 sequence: CASSLGFWRAGYEQYF. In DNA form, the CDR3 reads TGTGCCAGCAGCTTAGGGTTTTGGCGGGCTGGTTACGAGCAGTACTTC.

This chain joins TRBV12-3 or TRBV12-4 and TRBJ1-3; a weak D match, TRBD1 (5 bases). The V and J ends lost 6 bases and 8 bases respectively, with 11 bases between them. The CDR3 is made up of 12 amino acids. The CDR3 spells CASSPGFYTIYF. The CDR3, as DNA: TGTGCCAGCAGCCCAGGGTTTTACACCATATATTTT.

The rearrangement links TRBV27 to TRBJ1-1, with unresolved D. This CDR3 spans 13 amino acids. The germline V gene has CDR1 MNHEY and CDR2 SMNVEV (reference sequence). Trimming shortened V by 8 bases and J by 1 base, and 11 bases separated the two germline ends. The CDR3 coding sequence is TGTGCCAGCGGAGGCTACGCGAACACTGAAGCTTTCTTT. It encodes CASGGYANTEAFF.

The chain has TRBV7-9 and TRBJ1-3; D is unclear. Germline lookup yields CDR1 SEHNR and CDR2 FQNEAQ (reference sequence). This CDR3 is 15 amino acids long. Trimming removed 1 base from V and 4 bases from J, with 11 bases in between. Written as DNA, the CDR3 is TGTGCCAGCAGCTTAGATGGAGGGTCAGGAAACACCATATATTTT. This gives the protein CASSLDGGSGNTIYF.

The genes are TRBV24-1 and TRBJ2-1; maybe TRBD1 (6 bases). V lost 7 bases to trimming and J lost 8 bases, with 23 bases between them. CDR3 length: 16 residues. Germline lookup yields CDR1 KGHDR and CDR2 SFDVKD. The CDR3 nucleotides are TGTGCCACCAGCCCCTCAGGGGAAGGTAAATCCGATGAGCAGTTCTTC. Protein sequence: CATSPSGEGKSDEQFF.

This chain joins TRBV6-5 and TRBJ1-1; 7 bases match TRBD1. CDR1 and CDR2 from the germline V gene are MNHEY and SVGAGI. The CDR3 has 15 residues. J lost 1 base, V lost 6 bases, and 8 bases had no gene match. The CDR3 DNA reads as TGTGCCAGCAGACCAGACAGGGCTCGGAACACTGAAGCTTTCTTT. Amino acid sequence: CASRPDRARNTEAFF.

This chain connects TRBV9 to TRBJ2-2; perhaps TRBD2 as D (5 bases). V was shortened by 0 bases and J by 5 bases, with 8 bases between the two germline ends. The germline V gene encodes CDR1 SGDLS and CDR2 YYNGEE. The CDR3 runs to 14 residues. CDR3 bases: TGTGCCAGCAGCGTAGGTGGCGGGACCGGGGAGCTGTTTTTT. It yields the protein CASSVGGGTGELFF.

CDR3 coding DNA: TGTGCCGGAACCGCTCGGTCCAGGGGTAGGGGCACTGAAGCTTTCTTT. Amino acid sequence: CAGTARSRGRGTEAFF. J is TRBJ1-1 and V is TRBV30; TRBD1 is a possible D gene (6 bases). Trimming shortened V by 8 bases and J by 4 bases, and 26 bases separated the two germline ends. Germline CDR1 reads GTSNPN; CDR2 reads SVGIG (reference sequence). The CDR3 covers 16 residues.

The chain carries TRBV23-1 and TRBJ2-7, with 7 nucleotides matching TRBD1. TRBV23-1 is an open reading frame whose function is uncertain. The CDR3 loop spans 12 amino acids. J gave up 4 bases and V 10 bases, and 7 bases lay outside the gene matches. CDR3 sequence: CAMGQSEYEQYF. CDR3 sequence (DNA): TGCGCCATGGGACAGAGCGAGTACGAGCAGTACTTC.

CDR3 DNA: TGTGCCAGTGCCGGGACAGGGGGAAATCAGCCCCAGCATTTT. Translation: CASAGTGGNQPQHF. The V and J genes are TRBV19 and TRBJ1-5; 11 bases align to TRBD1. Germline CDR1 LNHDA, CDR2 SQIVND (reference sequence). V shed 8 bases and J 4 bases; nucleotides not matched to a gene: 4. This CDR3 region has 14 residues.

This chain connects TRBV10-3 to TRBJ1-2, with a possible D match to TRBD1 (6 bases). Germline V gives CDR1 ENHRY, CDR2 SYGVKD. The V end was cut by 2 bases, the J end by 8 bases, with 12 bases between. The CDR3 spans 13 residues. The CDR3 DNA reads TGTGCCATCAGTGAGGGTTCAGGGGCGGGCTACACCTTC. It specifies CAISEGSGAGYTF.

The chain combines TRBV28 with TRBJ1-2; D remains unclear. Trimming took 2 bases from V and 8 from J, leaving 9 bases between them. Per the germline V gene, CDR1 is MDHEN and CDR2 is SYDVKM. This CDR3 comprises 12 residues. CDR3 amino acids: CASSLPQSGYTF. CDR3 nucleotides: TGTGCCAGCAGTTTACCACAGTCCGGCTACACCTTC.

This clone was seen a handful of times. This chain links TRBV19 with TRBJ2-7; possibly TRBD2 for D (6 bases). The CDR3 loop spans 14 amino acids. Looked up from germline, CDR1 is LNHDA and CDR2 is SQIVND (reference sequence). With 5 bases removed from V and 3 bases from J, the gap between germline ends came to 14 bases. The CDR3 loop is CASSPDYLDYEQYF. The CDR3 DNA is TGTGCCAGTAGTCCGGACTATTTGGACTACGAGCAGTACTTC.

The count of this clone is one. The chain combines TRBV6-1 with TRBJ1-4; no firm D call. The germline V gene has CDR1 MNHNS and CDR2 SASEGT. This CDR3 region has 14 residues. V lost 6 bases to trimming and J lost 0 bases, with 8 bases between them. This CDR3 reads CASRLTATNEKLFF. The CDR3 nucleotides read TGTGCCAGCAGACTTACCGCAACTAATGAAAAACTGTTTTTT.

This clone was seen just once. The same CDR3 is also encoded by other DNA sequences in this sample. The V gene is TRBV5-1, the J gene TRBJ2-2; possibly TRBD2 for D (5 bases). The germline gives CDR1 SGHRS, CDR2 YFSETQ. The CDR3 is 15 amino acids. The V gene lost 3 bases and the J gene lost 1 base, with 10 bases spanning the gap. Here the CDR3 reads CASSSGSGNTGELFF. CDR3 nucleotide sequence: TGCGCCAGCAGCTCGGGGAGTGGGAACACCGGGGAGCTGTTTTTT. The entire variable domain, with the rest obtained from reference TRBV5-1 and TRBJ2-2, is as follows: KAGVTQTPRYLIKTRGQQVTLSCSPISGHRSVSWYQQTPGQGLQFLFEYFSETQRNKGNFPGRFSGRQFSNSRSEMNVSTLELGDSALYLCASSSGSGNTGELFFGEGSRLTVL.

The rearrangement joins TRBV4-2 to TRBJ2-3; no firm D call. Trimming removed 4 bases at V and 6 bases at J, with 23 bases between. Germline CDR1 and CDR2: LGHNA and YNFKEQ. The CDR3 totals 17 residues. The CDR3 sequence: CASSPAPSALSVDTQYF. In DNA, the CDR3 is TGTGCCAGCAGCCCCGCTCCGTCTGCCCTTAGTGTGGATACGCAGTATTTT.

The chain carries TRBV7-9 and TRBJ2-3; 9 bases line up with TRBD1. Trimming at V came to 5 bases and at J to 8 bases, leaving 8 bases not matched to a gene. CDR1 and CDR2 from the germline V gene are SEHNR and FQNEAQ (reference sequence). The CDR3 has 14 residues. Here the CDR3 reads CASSQGQGIVTQYF. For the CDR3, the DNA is TGTGCCAGCAGCCAGGGACAGGGAATAGTTACGCAGTATTTT.

This CDR3 reads CASSFDRGRLSTF. Here the CDR3 DNA reads TGTGCCAGCAGTTTCGACAGGGGACGTTTAAGCACCTTC. This chain joins TRBV12-3 or TRBV12-4 and TRBJ1-2; 8 positions match TRBD1. The CDR3 is 13 residues long. V gave up 3 bases and J gave up 13 bases; unmatched junction bases: 10.